The T cell receptor (beta chain) described here comes from a study of T-cell reconstitution after alpha-beta-depleted transplantation in children. Findings and limits, study-wide: Expanded graft clones numbering several hundred reportedly gave rise to alpha-beta T cells about two months after transplant.

Preparing the TCRbeta library involved the use of unique molecular identifiers. TCRdb fed the PCR reads into MiXCR, producing one record per CDR3 protein. The profile covers some 140,000 distinct CDR3 sequences, with roughly 9% appearing a single time and 20% to 30% taken by the ten largest. Points on this clonotype: Its matching antigen is unknown.

Sample: PBMCs, mostly from graft donor cells, taken 180 days after TCRalphabeta/CD19-depleted stem cell transplant. This TCR came from a girl under three years old who had a stem cell transplant for combined immunodeficiency, so the T cells may come from the graft donor.

The CDR3 region has the DNA TGTGCCAGCAGTGAATCTGGTAACAGCTGGAACACTGAAGCTTTCTTT. Translated, it gives CASSESGNSWNTEAFF. The genes are TRBV2 and TRBJ1-1; no reliable D call. Trimming pared 2 bases from V and 1 base from J, leaving 14 bases between. CDR1 is SNHLY and CDR2 is FYNNEI in the germline V gene. CDR3 size: 16 residues.